A selection of T cell receptor beta chains follows, all from one sample in a study of T cells in Graves' hyperthyroidism and ophthalmopathy. TCRdb itself ran the multiplex PCR reads through MiXCR, one entry per CDR3 protein. The data hold 250,000 to 400,000 distinct CDR3 sequences, with roughly an eighth observed a single time. Sequencing was performed on blood. Receptors were obtained from a woman in her 40s with Graves' ophthalmopathy. CDR3s include the opening cysteine and the closing phenylalanine or tryptophan. A D gene is named only where the DNA matches it firmly. Only part of the rows carry a size: once, few, many, or a class if the clone is expanded.

d_gene,abundance,j_gene,v_gene,CDR3nt,CDR3aa
TRBD1,-,TRBJ1-1,TRBV30,TGTGCCTACGGGACAGGGTTCTTT,CAYGTGFF
TRBD2,few,TRBJ2-2,TRBV4-2,TGTGCCAGCAGCCGGGGGACTAGCGGGAGGGCCATGTTCGGGGAGCTGTTTTTT,CASSRGTSGRAMFGELFF
-,many,TRBJ2-5,TRBV12-3/TRBV12-4,TGTGCCAGCAGTCCCGCAGGGGGGCAAGAGACCCAGTACTTC,CASSPAGGQETQYF
-,-,TRBJ2-1,TRBV4-1,TGCGCCAGCAGCCGCCCAGGAGGGGGATCCTACAATGAGCAGTTCTTC,CASSRPGGGSYNEQFF
TRBD2,many,TRBJ2-7,TRBV20-1,TGCAGTGCTAGATCCAGCGGGGGACCGTACGAGCAGTACTTC,CSARSSGGPYEQYF
-,many,TRBJ2-7,TRBV5-1,TGCGCCAGCAGCGCACCCGGGACAAGCAACCCTTACGAGCAGTACTTC,CASSAPGTSNPYEQYF
-,many,TRBJ2-5,TRBV28,TGTGCCAGCAGTTTAGGTGTGGAAGAGACCCAGTACTTC,CASSLGVEETQYF
TRBD1,many,TRBJ1-2,TRBV2,TGTGCCAGCAGTAATCGGGACAGGGGGCAAGGTGGCTACACCTTC,CASSNRDRGQGGYTF
-,-,TRBJ2-7,TRBV19,TGTGCCAGTAGTACAAGACTCTCCTACGAGCAGTACTTC,CASSTRLSYEQYF
-,few,TRBJ1-6,TRBV20-1,TGCAGTGCTAGAGATCAAGGTTATAATTCACCCCTCCACTTT,CSARDQGYNSPLHF
-,few,TRBJ2-5,TRBV3-1,TGTGCCAGCAGCCCCTATTCTGCCCAAGAGACCCAGTACTTC,CASSPYSAQETQYF
TRBD1,few,TRBJ2-7,TRBV5-6,TGTGCCAGCAGCTTGTCCTATTGGGGTGGGACAGGGAGAGGAGAGCAGTACTTC,CASSLSYWGGTGRGEQYF
-,many,TRBJ2-1,TRBV15,TGTGCCACCAGCAGAGGGACGGACAGCACCAATGAGCAGTTCTTC,CATSRGTDSTNEQFF
-,few,TRBJ2-3,TRBV7-2,TGTGCCAGCAGCCTAGGGGGGGCGCTCGCGGATACGCAGTATTTT,CASSLGGALADTQYF
TRBD2,many,TRBJ2-7,TRBV5-1,TGCGCCAGCAAGTGGGGAGGGGCCGACTCCTACGAGCAGTACTTC,CASKWGGADSYEQYF
-,few,TRBJ2-5,TRBV20-1,TGCAGTGCTAGCTCATTAACAATCGAAGAGACCCAGTACTTC,CSASSLTIEETQYF
-,few,TRBJ1-1,TRBV7-6,TGTGCCAGCAGCTTGGACCGGGGGGGAGCGGGCACTGAAGCTTTCTTT,CASSLDRGGAGTEAFF
TRBD1,-,TRBJ1-5,TRBV20-1,TGCAGTGCTAGATCGACAGGGGGCTCGAAGAATCAGCCCCAGCATTTT,CSARSTGGSKNQPQHF
TRBD2,many,TRBJ2-3,TRBV2,TGTGCCAGCAGTAAAGGACTAGCGGGCCATACGCAGTATTTT,CASSKGLAGHTQYF
-,many,TRBJ1-2,TRBV6-2/TRBV6-3,TGTGCCAGCAGTTACTCGACTCAGTCCAGCACCTTC,CASSYSTQSSTF
TRBD1,-,TRBJ1-1,TRBV7-8,TGTGCCAGCAGCTTATTGGGACAGGGAGTCACTGAAGCTTTCTTT,CASSLLGQGVTEAFF
-,-,TRBJ2-4,TRBV11-2,TGTGCCAGCAGCTTATCCCCGTTGGTTGGAAACATTCAGTACTTC,CASSLSPLVGNIQYF
TRBD2,many,TRBJ2-1,TRBV7-2,TGTGCCAGCAGTCTTAGCGGGGGTGACTACAATGAGCAGTTCTTC,CASSLSGGDYNEQFF
TRBD1,many,TRBJ2-4,TRBV2,TGTGCCAGCAGAGAACCCCCGGGACAGCTATATCAAAACATTCAGTACTTC,CASREPPGQLYQNIQYF
-,few,TRBJ2-1,TRBV18,TGTGCCAGCTCACCCCTCCTCCACCAGCAGTTCTTC,CASSPLLHQQFF
TRBD2,few,TRBJ2-2,TRBV20-1,TGCAGTGCTAGAGGACTAGCGTTGAACACCGGGGAGCTGTTTTTT,CSARGLALNTGELFF
TRBD1,-,TRBJ2-2,TRBV10-2,TGCGCCAGCAGACCCGAACAGGGGGCCCCCGGGGAGCTGTTTTTT,CASRPEQGAPGELFF
-,few,TRBJ2-3,TRBV10-3,TGTGCCATCAGTGAGTGGGGGGGCGGCACAGATACGCAGTATTTT,CAISEWGGGTDTQYF
TRBD2,many,TRBJ2-3,TRBV2,TGTGCCAGCAAATTAGCGGGAGGCACAGATACGCAGTATTTT,CASKLAGGTDTQYF
TRBD1,many,TRBJ2-2,TRBV9,TGTGCCAGCAGCGTAAGAGGGTCCGGGACAGGGGGCCTCACCGGGGAGCTGTTTTTT,CASSVRGSGTGGLTGELFF
TRBD2,-,TRBJ2-3,TRBV30,TGTGCCTGGAGTGTAAGACTAGCGGGGTCCACAGATACGCAGTATTTT,CAWSVRLAGSTDTQYF
TRBD1,many,TRBJ1-2,TRBV2,TGTGCCAGCTTGAGGACAGGAGAAAACCCCGAAAGATATGGCTACACCTTC,CASLRTGENPERYGYTF
TRBD1,few,TRBJ1-3,TRBV6-1,TGTGCCAGCAGGCCGACAGGGCAAGGAAACACCATATATTTT,CASRPTGQGNTIYF
-,many,TRBJ1-1,TRBV10-2,TGCGCCAGCAGTACCCAGAGGAACACTGAAGCTTTCTTT,CASSTQRNTEAFF
-,many,TRBJ2-1,TRBV29-1,TGCAGCGTGGACCTCAGGGGTAGATTTTTCGATGAGCAGTTCTTC,CSVDLRGRFFDEQFF
TRBD2,many,TRBJ2-3,TRBV28,TGTGCCAGCAGCTCAATCGGGAGGTGGACAGATACGCAGTATTTT,CASSSIGRWTDTQYF
-,few,TRBJ2-2,TRBV20-1,TGCAGTGCTAAAGTTTTGGGGGAGTTCACCGGGGAGCTGTTTTTT,CSAKVLGEFTGELFF
-,-,TRBJ2-2,TRBV6-5,TGTGCCAGCAGTTACCTTGGCGGGCAGGATGGGAACACCGGGGAGCTGTTTTTT,CASSYLGGQDGNTGELFF
-,many,TRBJ2-1,TRBV27,TGTGCCAGCAGACCCCGGGGGAGAGGGTTTTGGCAGTTCTTC,CASRPRGRGFWQFF
-,-,TRBJ1-2,TRBV3-1,TGTGCCAGCAGCCAAGACAGGCGATACTATGGCTACACCTTC,CASSQDRRYYGYTF
-,-,TRBJ2-3,TRBV9,TGTGCCAGCGGAGTAGCAGACGGTTACACAGATACGCAGTATTTT,CASGVADGYTDTQYF
TRBD1,-,TRBJ2-1,TRBV10-1,TGCGCCAGCAGTGACCCCAAGACAGGGTCTAATGAGCAGTTCTTC,CASSDPKTGSNEQFF
TRBD1,few,TRBJ2-6,TRBV7-9,TGTGCCAGCAGCCCTTACAGGGGCTCTGGGGCCAACGTCCTGACTTTC,CASSPYRGSGANVLTF
TRBD1,many,TRBJ2-2,TRBV6-1,TGTGCCAGCAGTTCCGGGACAGGGGGAAGCACCGGGGAGCTGTTTTTT,CASSSGTGGSTGELFF
-,many,TRBJ1-2,TRBV12-3/TRBV12-4,TGTGCCAGCAGTTTAGGCGGAATCCACTCTAACTATGGCTACACCTTC,CASSLGGIHSNYGYTF
-,many,TRBJ1-2,TRBV5-1,TGCGCCAGCACCTTAGAAACCGGGATCAAAAAAAACTATGGCTACACCTTC,CASTLETGIKKNYGYTF